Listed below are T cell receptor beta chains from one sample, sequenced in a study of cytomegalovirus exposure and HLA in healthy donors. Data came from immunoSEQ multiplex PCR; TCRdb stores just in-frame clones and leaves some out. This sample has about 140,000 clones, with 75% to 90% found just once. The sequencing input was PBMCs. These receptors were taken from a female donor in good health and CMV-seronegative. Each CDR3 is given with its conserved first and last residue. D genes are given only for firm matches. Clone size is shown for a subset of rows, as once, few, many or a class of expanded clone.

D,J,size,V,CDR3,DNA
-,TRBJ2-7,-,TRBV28,CASSTPQGWDEQYF,TGTGCCAGCAGTACCCCGCAGGGGTGGGACGAGCAGTACTTC
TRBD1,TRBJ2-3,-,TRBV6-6,CASSFGTGENTQYF,TGTGCCAGCAGTTTCGGGACAGGTGAAAATACGCAGTATTTT
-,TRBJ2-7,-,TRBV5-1,CASSLAQGAYEQYF,TGCGCCAGCAGCTTGGCTCAGGGCGCCTACGAGCAGTACTTC
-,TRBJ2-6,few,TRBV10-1,CASSGGSGANVLTF,TGCGCCAGCAGTGGAGGGTCCGGGGCCAACGTCCTGACTTTC
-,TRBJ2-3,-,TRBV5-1,CASAPQGALSTDTQYF,TGCGCCAGCGCTCCCCAAGGGGCGCTGAGCACAGATACGCAGTATTTT
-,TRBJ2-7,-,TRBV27,CASSRSSNPYEQYF,TGTGCCAGCAGTCGTAGCTCTAACCCCTACGAGCAGTACTTC
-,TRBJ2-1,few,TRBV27,CASSLLGGQYNEQFF,TGTGCCAGCAGTTTACTTGGGGGCCAATACAATGAGCAGTTCTTC
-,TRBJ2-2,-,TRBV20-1,CSALDWGELFF,TGCAGTGCTCTAGACTGGGGCGAGCTGTTTTTT
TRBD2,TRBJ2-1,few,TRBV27,CASRTSAEQFF,TGTGCCAGCAGAACTAGCGCCGAGCAGTTCTTC
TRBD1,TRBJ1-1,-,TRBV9,CASSVGEGALEAFF,TGTGCCAGCAGCGTAGGTGAGGGGGCCCTTGAAGCTTTCTTT
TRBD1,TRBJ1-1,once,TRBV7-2,CASSLGGQPTAFF,TGTGCCAGCAGCTTAGGGGGACAGCCGACGGCTTTCTTT
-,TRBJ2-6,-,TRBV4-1,CASSQGTSSGANVLTF,TGCGCCAGCAGCCAAGGGACAAGCTCTGGGGCCAACGTCCTGACTTTC
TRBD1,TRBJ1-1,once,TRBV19,CASSPGTGGRTEAFF,TGTGCCAGTAGTCCCGGGACAGGGGGAAGAACTGAAGCTTTCTTT
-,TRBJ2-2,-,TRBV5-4,CASSLQGMTGELFF,TGTGCCAGCAGCTTGCAGGGTATGACCGGGGAGCTGTTTTTT
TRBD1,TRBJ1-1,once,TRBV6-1,CASSELQGANTEAFF,TGTGCCAGCAGTGAACTACAGGGGGCGAACACTGAAGCTTTCTTT
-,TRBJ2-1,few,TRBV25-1,CASSESKHHNSYNEQFF,TGTGCCAGCAGTGAATCAAAACACCATAACTCCTACAATGAGCAGTTCTTC
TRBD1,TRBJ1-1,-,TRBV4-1,CASSSGTGYTEAFF,TGCGCCAGCAGCTCCGGGACAGGGTACACTGAAGCTTTCTTT
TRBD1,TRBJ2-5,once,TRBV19,CASSPDRGEETQYF,TGTGCCAGTAGTCCGGACAGGGGGGAAGAGACCCAGTACTTC
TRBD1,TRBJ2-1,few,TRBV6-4,CASSDSVQGDYNEQFF,TGTGCCAGCAGTGACTCTGTACAGGGGGATTACAATGAGCAGTTCTTC
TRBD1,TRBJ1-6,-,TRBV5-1,CASSRDRRDSPLHF,TGCGCCAGCAGTCGGGACAGGCGTGATTCACCCCTCCACTTT
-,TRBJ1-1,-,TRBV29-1,CSVPYPLAGRTTEAFF,TGCAGCGTTCCATACCCTTTAGCAGGGAGGACCACTGAAGCTTTCTTT
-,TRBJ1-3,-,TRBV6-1,CASSEQARSGNTIYF,TGTGCCAGCAGTGAACAGGCTCGATCTGGAAACACCATATATTTT
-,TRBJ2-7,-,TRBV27,CASSQVRGTPLEQYF,TGTGCCAGCAGTCAGGTCAGGGGTACGCCGCTTGAGCAGTACTTC
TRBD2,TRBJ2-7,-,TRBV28,CASSFRGDSYEQYF,TGTGCCAGCAGTTTCCGGGGGGACTCCTACGAGCAGTACTTC
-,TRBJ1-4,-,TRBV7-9,CASIETATNEKLFF,TGTGCCAGCATCGAGACAGCAACTAATGAAAAACTGTTTTTT
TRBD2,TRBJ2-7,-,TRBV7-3,CASSVRAGGPYEQYF,TGTGCCAGCAGCGTAAGAGCGGGAGGGCCCTACGAGCAGTACTTC
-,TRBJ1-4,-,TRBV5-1,CASSPRTASGEKLFF,TGCGCCAGCAGCCCCAGGACCGCCTCGGGGGAAAAACTGTTTTTT
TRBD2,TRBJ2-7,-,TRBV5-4,CASSFTSGTFYEQYF,TGTGCCAGCAGCTTTACTAGCGGGACGTTTTACGAGCAGTACTTC
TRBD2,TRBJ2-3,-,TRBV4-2,CASSQGASGRTDTQYF,TGTGCCAGCAGCCAAGGGGCTAGCGGGAGGACAGATACGCAGTATTTT
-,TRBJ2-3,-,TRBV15,CATGGIVGGGADTQYF,TGTGCCACCGGGGGTATTGTGGGGGGTGGTGCAGATACGCAGTATTTT
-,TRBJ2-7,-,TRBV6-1,CASSELGGPSTYEQYF,TGTGCCAGCAGTGAACTAGGAGGGCCCTCCACCTACGAGCAGTACTTC
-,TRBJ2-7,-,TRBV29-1,CSVGQGSSYEQYF,TGCAGCGTTGGGCAGGGGAGCTCCTACGAGCAGTACTTC
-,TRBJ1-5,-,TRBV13,CASSRSEGQPQHF,TGTGCCAGCAGCCGAAGCGAGGGTCAGCCCCAGCATTTT
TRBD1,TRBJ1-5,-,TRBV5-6,CASSTGQGSYSNQPQHF,TGTGCCAGCAGCACCGGACAGGGATCGTATAGCAATCAGCCCCAGCATTTT
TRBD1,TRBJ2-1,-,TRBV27,CASSFLNRGRNEQFF,TGTGCCAGCAGTTTTCTGAACAGGGGACGAAATGAGCAGTTCTTC
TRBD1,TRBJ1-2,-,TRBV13,CASSTDRGSNGYTF,TGTGCCAGCAGCACCGACAGGGGCTCAAATGGCTACACCTTC
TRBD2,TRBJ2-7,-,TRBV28,CASSLTSGPSEQYF,TGTGCCAGCAGTCTGACTAGCGGTCCTTCCGAGCAGTACTTC
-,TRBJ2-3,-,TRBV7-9,CASSRTSDTQYF,TGTGCCAGCAGTCGGACTTCCGATACGCAGTATTTT
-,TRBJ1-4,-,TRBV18,CASSPTSTNEKLFF,TGTGCCAGCTCACCGACTTCAACTAATGAAAAACTGTTTTTT
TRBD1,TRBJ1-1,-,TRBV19,CASSIPRQGRGTTEAFF,TGTGCCAGTAGTATCCCCCGACAGGGTAGGGGGACCACTGAAGCTTTCTTT
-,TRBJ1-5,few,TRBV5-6,CASSLAATDNQPQHF,TGTGCCAGCAGCTTGGCAGCCACAGACAATCAGCCCCAGCATTTT
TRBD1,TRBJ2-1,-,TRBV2,CASSNTDRDNEQFF,TGTGCCAGCAGTAATACGGACAGGGACAATGAGCAGTTCTTC
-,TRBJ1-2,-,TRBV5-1,CASSLEGYGYTF,TGCGCCAGCAGCTTGGAGGGGTATGGCTACACCTTC
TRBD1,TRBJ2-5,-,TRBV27,CASSTTGEQETQYF,TGTGCCAGCAGCACGACAGGGGAGCAAGAGACCCAGTACTTC
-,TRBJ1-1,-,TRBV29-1,CSVNRNTEAFF,TGCAGCGTTAACAGGAACACTGAAGCTTTCTTT
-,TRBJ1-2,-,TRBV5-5,CASSLGGQGNGYTF,TGTGCCAGCAGCTTGGGAGGGCAGGGGAATGGCTACACCTTC
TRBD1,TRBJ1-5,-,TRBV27,CASSSDRANQPQHF,TGTGCCAGCAGTTCCGACAGGGCCAATCAGCCCCAGCATTTT
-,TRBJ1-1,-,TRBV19,CASSMGGAVTEAFF,TGTGCCAGTAGTATGGGGGGGGCCGTTACTGAAGCTTTCTTT
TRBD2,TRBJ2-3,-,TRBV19,CASSILGTSEDTQYF,TGTGCCAGTAGTATTCTGGGGACTAGCGAGGATACGCAGTATTTT
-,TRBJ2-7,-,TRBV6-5,CASSSGSYEQYF,TGTGCCAGCAGTTCTGGTAGCTACGAGCAGTACTTC
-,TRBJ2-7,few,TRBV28,CASRHPGSYEQYF,TGTGCCAGCAGACACCCGGGCTCCTACGAGCAGTACTTC
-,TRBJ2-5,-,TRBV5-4,CASSFQRVETQYF,TGTGCCAGCAGCTTCCAGCGGGTGGAGACCCAGTACTTC
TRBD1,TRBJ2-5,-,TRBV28,CASSSPGQGRRETQYF,TGTGCCAGCAGTTCCCCGGGACAGGGGAGGAGGGAGACCCAGTACTTC